This passage covers 31 T cell receptor beta chains from one sample sequenced in a study of response to subunit inactivated influenza vaccine. TCRdb recomputed calls from the RT-PCR reads with MiXCR, one row per CDR3 protein. The sample records 500,000 to 550,000 distinct CDR3 sequences, about 8% being singletons. The source material was PBMCs from blood, sampled roughly 24 months after vaccination. The receptors shown here come from a man between 50 and 70 years old who received an inactivated influenza vaccine.

This clonotype showed up many times. The chain carries TRBV7-2 and TRBJ2-1, with D uncertain. The V end was cut by 3 bases, the J end by 1 base, with 10 bases between. Germline V gives CDR1 SGHTA, CDR2 FQGNSA. The CDR3 totals 15 residues. The CDR3 nucleotides are TGTGCCAGCAGCTTGGAGATAGGTTCCTACAATGAGCAGTTCTTC. It is translated as CASSLEIGSYNEQFF. The full variable domain, completed using reference TRBV7-2 and TRBJ2-1, is GAGVSQSPSNKVTEKGKDVELRCDPISGHTALYWYRQSLGQGLEFLIYFQGNSAPDKSGLPSDRFSAERTGGSVSTLTIQRTQQEDSAVYLCASSLEIGSYNEQFFGPGTRLTVL.

This clonotype has only a few counts. The chain combines TRBV6-5 with TRBJ2-3, with 9 bases matching TRBD2. There are 16 residues in the CDR3. With V trimmed by 5 bases and J by 5 bases, 11 bases remained unmatched. From germline, CDR1 is MNHEY and CDR2 SVGAGI. Here the CDR3 DNA reads TGTGCCAGCAGTCCTCAAGTAGCGGGAGTGAGAGATACGCAGTATTTT. Translating it yields CASSPQVAGVRDTQYF.

Many counts were recorded for this clonotype. The genes are TRBV15 and TRBJ2-1; 9 bases line up with TRBD2. Germline V CDR1 and CDR2: LNHNV, YYDKDF (reference sequence). CDR3 length: 15 amino acids. The J segment lost 5 bases and the V segment lost 2 bases, leaving 4 bases of the junction unmatched. CDR3 amino acids: CATSRLAGPNNEQFF. CDR3 in DNA: TGTGCCACCAGCAGACTAGCGGGACCTAACAATGAGCAGTTCTTC.

This clonotype was detected only a few times. This chain connects TRBV7-2 to TRBJ2-7, with 10 bases fitting TRBD2. The CDR3 sequence is 14 residues long. CDR1 SGHTA and CDR2 FQGNSA come from the germline V gene. Trimming took 5 bases from V and 6 from J; bases not matched to a gene: 7. CDR3 in amino acids: CASSLTSGVTEQYF. CDR3 nucleotide sequence: TGTGCCAGCAGCCTCACTAGCGGGGTCACCGAGCAGTACTTC.

This sequence joins TRBV6-1 and TRBJ2-4; D is unclear. This CDR3 comprises 15 residues. The germline gives CDR1 MNHNS, CDR2 SASEGT. V lost 6 bases, J lost 1 base, and 13 bases lay in between. The chain's CDR3 is CASSSTNSAKNIQYF. The CDR3 nucleotides read TGTGCCAGCAGCTCAACCAATTCTGCCAAAAACATTCAGTACTTC.

This clonotype was detected a few times. The chain employs TRBV29-1 and TRBJ1-5; no clear D. With 6 bases removed from V and 4 bases from J, the gap between germline ends came to 4 bases. The germline CDR1 and CDR2 sequences are SQVTM and ANQGSEA. The CDR3 contains 10 residues. CDR3 loop: CSVRNQPQHF. Written as DNA, the CDR3 is TGCAGCGTCCGTAATCAGCCCCAGCATTTT. The full variable domain, with the rest looked up from reference TRBV29-1 and TRBJ1-5, is SAVISQKPSRDICQRGTSLTIQCQVDSQVTMMFWYRQQPGQSLTLIATANQGSEATYESGFVIDKFPISRPNLTFSTLTVSNMSPEDSSIYLCSVRNQPQHFGDGTRLSIL.

The gene calls are TRBV4-3 and TRBJ2-1, with 14 positions matching TRBD2. After removal of 4 bases from V and 1 base from J, the junction contained 6 bases not matched to a gene. This CDR3 spans 18 amino acids. Germline V gene data show CDR1 as LGHNA and CDR2 as YSLEER. The CDR3 is CASSPTRTSGGSYNEQFF. The CDR3 DNA sequence: TGCGCCAGCAGCCCCACGCGGACTAGCGGGGGGTCCTACAATGAGCAGTTCTTC.

The chain recombines TRBV4-3 with TRBJ2-6, with D uncertain. The V end lost 0 bases, the J end lost 2 bases, and 8 bases lay between the germline ends. Germline CDR1 LGHNA, CDR2 YSLEER. The CDR3 length is 16 residues. Here the CDR3 DNA reads TGCGCCAGCAGCCAAGAACAGCGACCTGGGGCCAACGTCCTGACTTTC. Amino acids: CASSQEQRPGANVLTF.

This clonotype was seen repeatedly, ten times or more. The V and J genes are TRBV7-2 and TRBJ2-7; 10 nucleotides match TRBD1. The CDR3 sequence is 16 residues long. The germline CDR1 and CDR2 sequences are SGHTA and FQGNSA. V was clipped by 1 base and J by 2 bases; unmatched bases: 5. The CDR3 is CASSLGGTGVAYEQYF. In DNA, the CDR3 is TGTGCCAGCAGCTTAGGAGGGACAGGGGTTGCCTACGAGCAGTACTTC.

J is TRBJ2-3 and V is TRBV18, with a possible D match to TRBD2 (6 bases). With 5 bases removed from V and 4 bases from J, the gap between germline ends came to 10 bases. The V gene's germline CDR1 is KGHSH and CDR2 LQKENI. The CDR3 covers 13 residues. The CDR3 nucleotides read TGTGCCAGCTCAGATCGACTAGCAGATACGCAGTATTTT. Translating it yields CASSDRLADTQYF.

This clonotype has ten or more counts. The CDR3 reads CASSLEAGGFNTEAFF. The CDR3 region has the DNA TGTGCCAGCAGCTTAGAGGCAGGGGGCTTCAACACTGAAGCTTTCTTT. The chain couples TRBV7-2 to TRBJ1-1, with 8 bases lining up with TRBD1. The CDR3 runs to 16 residues. V shed 1 base and J 2 bases; nucleotides not matched to a gene: 6. Per germline, CDR1 SGHTA and CDR2 FQGNSA.

V and J are TRBV11-2 and TRBJ2-4; D unresolved. V shed 1 base and J shed 8 bases, with 15 bases lying between them. CDR3 length: 15 amino acids. Germline CDR1 is SGHAT and CDR2 is FQNNGV. CDR3 DNA: TGTGCCAGCAGCTTAGTCGGGTTACCCCTCGACATTCAGTACTTC. Its translation is CASSLVGLPLDIQYF.

This clonotype has just a few counts. The chain uses TRBV5-5 and TRBJ2-2, with 10 nucleotides matching TRBD2. The CDR3 loop spans 17 amino acids. The trim removed 0 bases at V and 1 base at J, leaving 3 bases unmatched. From germline, CDR1 is SGHKS and CDR2 YYEKEE (reference sequence). The CDR3 protein is CASSLVASGRNTGELFF. CDR3 DNA sequence: TGTGCCAGCAGCTTGGTGGCTAGCGGGAGGAACACCGGGGAGCTGTTTTTT.

As concerns this clonotype: This may come from a read error, since a much larger clone is one base off. The rearrangement uses TRBV5-1 and TRBJ2-5; TRBD2 matches at 12 bases. Germline V gene lookup returns CDR1 SGHRS and CDR2 YFSETQ. V lost 5 bases to trimming and J lost 6 bases; unmatched junction nucleotides: 11. The CDR3 has 16 residues. The CDR3 region is CASRPSTSGGGQTQYF. The CDR3 DNA reads as TGCGCCAGCAGACCGTCGACTAGCGGGGGAGGTCAGACCCAGTACTTC. The variable domain in full, completed from reference TRBV5-1 and TRBJ2-5, reads KAGVTQTPRYLIKTRGQQVTLSCSPISGHRSVSWYQQTPGQGLQFLFEYFSETQRNKGNFPGRFSGRQFSNSRSEMNVSTLELGDSALYLCASRPSTSGGGQTQYFGPGTRLLVL.

This clonotype was detected a few times. DNA for the CDR3: TGTGCCAGCAGTTTGGGCCTTGAAAGTCAGGAGACCCAGTACTTC. It is translated as CASSLGLESQETQYF. V usage is TRBV28 and J usage is TRBJ2-5, with D uncertain. Germline assignment: CDR1 MDHEN and CDR2 SYDVKM. The CDR3 spans 15 residues. V was clipped by 3 bases and J by 5 bases, with 16 bases between them.

This clonotype was observed many times. The genes are TRBV29-1 and TRBJ2-6; D gene ambiguous. V lost 4 bases, J lost 0 bases, and 10 bases lay in between. Germline CDR1 reads SQVTM; CDR2 reads ANQGSEA. This CDR3 region has 15 residues. CDR3 region: CSVGGISSGANVLTF. In nucleotides, the CDR3 is TGCAGCGTTGGTGGTATTAGCTCTGGGGCCAACGTCCTGACTTTC.

This clonotype has more than one count but fewer than ten. The rearrangement joins TRBV7-9 to TRBJ2-5; TRBD1 might be the D (6 bases). In germline, CDR1 is SEHNR, CDR2 FQNEAQ (reference sequence). CDR3 length equals 16 residues. Trimming cost V 0 bases and J 3 bases, with 14 bases left between them. The CDR3 DNA sequence: TGTGCCAGCAGCTTAGCCCCCAGGGGCGCTGAAGAGACCCAGTACTTC. Translating gives CASSLAPRGAEETQYF.

The chain is built from TRBV30 and TRBJ2-7; D not resolved. The length of the CDR3 is 15 residues. With 0 bases removed from V and 2 bases from J, the gap between germline ends came to 14 bases. CDR1 is GTSNPN, CDR2 SVGIG, per germline (reference sequence). CDR3 nucleotide sequence: TGTGCCTGGAGTGTAGGCCTCTCGGAAACCTACGAGCAGTACTTC. Translating it yields CAWSVGLSETYEQYF. The variable domain in full, with the rest retrieved from reference TRBV30 and TRBJ2-7, is SQTIHQWPATLVQPVGSPLSLECTVEGTSNPNLYWYRQAAGRGLQLLFYSVGIGQISSEVPQNLSASRPQDRQFILSSKKLLLSDSGFYLCAWSVGLSETYEQYFGPGTRLTVT.

In this sample, this clonotype turned up many times. The chain uses TRBV7-2 and TRBJ2-7, with unresolved D. The CDR3 covers 13 residues. The germline V gene has CDR1 SGHTA and CDR2 FQGNSA. V was clipped by 3 bases and J by 3 bases, with 9 bases between them. The chain's CDR3 is CASSLNFIYEQYF. The CDR3 region has the DNA TGTGCCAGCAGCTTGAATTTTATCTACGAGCAGTACTTC.

V and J are TRBV11-2 and TRBJ2-7, with 9 bases matching TRBD1. The CDR3 is made up of 16 amino acids. Germline V gene data show CDR1 as SGHAT and CDR2 as FQNNGV. V lost 4 bases to trimming and J lost 5 bases; unmatched junction nucleotides: 12. CDR3 region: CASSYDRDRVVDEQYF. The CDR3 coding sequence is TGTGCCAGCAGCTACGACCGGGACAGGGTCGTTGACGAGCAGTACTTC.

The chain links TRBV29-1 to TRBJ2-1, with D uncertain. V lost 6 bases and J lost 1, with 13 bases in between. Germline lookup yields CDR1 SQVTM and CDR2 ANQGSEA. The CDR3 extends over 14 amino acids. CDR3 DNA: TGCAGCGTGGGGAAGACGAATTCCTACAATGAGCAGTTCTTC. Translating gives CSVGKTNSYNEQFF.

This chain connects TRBV7-9 to TRBJ2-4, with D possibly matching TRBD1 (6 bases). This CDR3 is built from 17 residues. Germline V gene lookup returns CDR1 SEHNR and CDR2 FQNEAQ (reference sequence). Trimming stripped 2 bases from V and 0 bases from J, with 14 bases between. CDR3 nucleotides: TGTGCCAGCAGCTTACCCCAGGGGCACCTAGCCAAAAACATTCAGTACTTC. Amino acid sequence: CASSLPQGHLAKNIQYF.

This clonotype was seen more than once but under ten times. V is TRBV5-1 and J is TRBJ1-6; 8 nucleotides match TRBD1. The V segment lost 4 bases and the J segment 8 bases; nucleotides outside the gene matches: 8. Germline assignment: CDR1 SGHRS and CDR2 YFSETQ. CDR3 length equals 15 residues. The CDR3 nucleotides are TGCGCCAGCAGCGAGTTCCGGGACAGGTATTCACCCCTCCACTTT. Its protein product is CASSEFRDRYSPLHF.

The chain is built from TRBV10-3 and TRBJ1-1; 10 bases agree with TRBD1. The CDR3 is 14 amino acids. Trimming removed 4 bases from V and 4 bases from J; junction bases left unmatched: 3. CDR1 ENHRY and CDR2 SYGVKD come from the germline V gene. The CDR3 DNA is TGTGCCATCAGTGCAAGGACAGGGGGCACTGAAGCTTTCTTT. Translating it yields CAISARTGGTEAFF.

This clonotype has a count of ten or more. V is TRBV5-5 and J is TRBJ1-1; the D is unclear. Germline lookup yields CDR1 SGHKS and CDR2 YYEKEE (reference sequence). The CDR3 sequence is 14 residues long. Between the trimmed V and J ends, which lost 4 bases and 0 bases, there was a span of 10 bases. CDR3 loop: CASSPTRMNTEAFF. The CDR3 nucleotides are TGTGCCAGCAGCCCTACTCGGATGAACACTGAAGCTTTCTTT.

This clonotype was counted between two and nine times. V and J are TRBV20-1 and TRBJ2-7, with 9 positions matching TRBD2. The CDR3 totals 17 residues. Germline V gene data show CDR1 as DFQATT and CDR2 as SNEGSKA (reference sequence). V lost 6 bases to trimming and J lost 3 bases; unmatched junction nucleotides: 18. The CDR3 DNA is TGCAGTGCGAAACTAGCGGGCGCGCGTTTAAGGGGCTACGAGCAGTACTTC. This gives the protein CSAKLAGARLRGYEQYF.

The table lists this clonotype with a few counts. J is TRBJ1-2 and V is TRBV7-9; D not certain. Germline CDR1 is SEHNR and CDR2 is FQNEAQ (reference sequence). The CDR3 contains 11 residues. V shed 5 bases and J shed 13 bases, with 14 bases lying between them. This CDR3 reads CASSPRTAATF. The CDR3 DNA follows: TGTGCCAGCAGCCCTAGGACCGCGGCCACCTTC.

V is TRBV6-2 or TRBV6-3 and J is TRBJ1-5; D remains ambiguous. The V and J ends lost 0 bases and 0 bases respectively, with 12 bases between them. The V gene's germline CDR1 is MNHEY and CDR2 SVGEGT. The CDR3 has 17 amino acids. CDR3 loop: CASSYSGLGNSNQPQHF. The CDR3 bases are TGTGCCAGCAGTTACTCGGGCCTAGGAAATAGCAATCAGCCCCAGCATTTT.

This clonotype has just a few counts. The chain links TRBV5-1 to TRBJ2-1; 11 bases match TRBD2. Germline V gene lookup returns CDR1 SGHRS and CDR2 YFSETQ. The J segment lost 0 bases and the V segment lost 4 bases, leaving 12 bases of the junction unmatched. The CDR3 loop spans 19 amino acids. The CDR3 coding sequence is TGCGCCAGCAGCCCGGGAGGACTAGCGGGCCCCAGCTCCTACAATGAGCAGTTCTTC. The encoded protein is CASSPGGLAGPSSYNEQFF.

The rearrangement links TRBV7-8 to TRBJ1-5; the match to TRBD1 covers 7 bases. CDR1 SGHVS and CDR2 FQNEAQ come from the germline V gene. Trimming cost V 8 bases and J 3 bases; bases outside gene matches: 10. The CDR3 consists of 15 residues. CDR3 sequence: CASGTDRAHNQPQHF. The CDR3 DNA reads TGTGCCAGCGGGACAGACAGGGCCCACAATCAGCCCCAGCATTTT.

The V call is TRBV5-1, the J call TRBJ1-6; 7 nucleotides match TRBD1. CDR3 length: 15 residues. Unmatched junction bases numbered 4, after V lost 3 bases and J lost 4 bases. Germline V gene data show CDR1 as SGHRS and CDR2 as YFSETQ. This chain's CDR3 is CASSSAGQYNSPLHF. The CDR3, as DNA: TGCGCCAGCAGCTCGGCGGGACAGTATAATTCACCCCTCCACTTT.